Listed below are T cell receptor beta chains from one sample, sequenced in a study of CD8 T cells in Susac syndrome. TCRdb re-called the immunoSEQ multiplex PCR reads with MiXCR, one entry per CDR3 protein. Of roughly 200,000 distinct CDR3 sequences in the sample, roughly 94% are singletons; the top ten hold 0.082%. The sample consisted of CD4+ T cells from PBMCs. These receptors all stem from a human donor with multiple sclerosis. The CDR3 runs from the conserved cysteine through the conserved F or W. D genes are given only for firm matches. Where a row states a size, it is once, few, many or the class of an expanded clone; other rows omit it.

v_gene: TRBV7-9; abundance: .; d_gene: .; j_gene: TRBJ2-6; len: 15; CDR3aa: CAVPNGASGANVLTF; CDR3nt: TGTGCCGTTCCGAACGGTGCCTCTGGGGCCAACGTCCTGACTTTC
v_gene: TRBV9; abundance: .; d_gene: .; j_gene: TRBJ2-1; len: 14; CDR3aa: CASQEGQIYNEQFF; CDR3nt: TGTGCCAGCCAGGAAGGACAGATCTACAATGAGCAGTTCTTC
v_gene: TRBV7-2; abundance: .; d_gene: .; j_gene: TRBJ2-5; len: 12; CDR3aa: CASSPGRETQYF; CDR3nt: TGTGCCAGCAGCCCGGGGAGGGAGACCCAGTACTTC
v_gene: TRBV6-5; abundance: .; d_gene: .; j_gene: TRBJ2-7; len: 12; CDR3aa: CASSRSQGRIYF; CDR3nt: TGTGCCAGCAGTCGGTCGCAGGGGCGTATTTACTTC
v_gene: TRBV9; abundance: .; d_gene: .; j_gene: TRBJ1-2; len: 14; CDR3aa: CASSVVVEGNGYTF; CDR3nt: TGTGCCAGCAGCGTAGTGGTGGAGGGGAATGGCTACACCTTC
v_gene: TRBV29-1; abundance: .; d_gene: .; j_gene: TRBJ2-3; len: 13; CDR3aa: CSVEEMGGDTQYF; CDR3nt: TGCAGCGTTGAAGAAATGGGAGGAGATACGCAGTATTTT
v_gene: TRBV29-1; abundance: .; d_gene: .; j_gene: TRBJ1-1; len: 13; CDR3aa: CSVGQVGDTEAFF; CDR3nt: TGCAGCGTTGGTCAGGTGGGGGACACTGAAGCTTTCTTT
v_gene: TRBV11-2; abundance: .; d_gene: TRBD2; j_gene: TRBJ2-3; len: 16; CDR3aa: CASSLVRGGGGDTQYF; CDR3nt: TGTGCCAGCAGCTTAGTACGGGGGGGCGGAGGGGATACGCAGTATTTT
v_gene: TRBV12-3/TRBV12-4; abundance: once; d_gene: .; j_gene: TRBJ2-5; len: 14; CDR3aa: CASSRERLVETQYF; CDR3nt: TGTGCCAGCAGTCGAGAGAGACTGGTAGAGACCCAGTACTTC
v_gene: TRBV20-1; abundance: .; d_gene: TRBD2; j_gene: TRBJ2-1; len: 16; CDR3aa: CSARGTSGPSYNEQFF; CDR3nt: TGCAGTGCTAGAGGGACTAGCGGGCCATCCTACAATGAGCAGTTCTTC
v_gene: TRBV25-1; abundance: .; d_gene: .; j_gene: TRBJ1-1; len: 14; CDR3aa: CASSELIGGSEAFF; CDR3nt: TGTGCCAGCAGTGAATTAATCGGGGGCTCTGAAGCTTTCTTT
v_gene: TRBV9; abundance: .; d_gene: TRBD1; j_gene: TRBJ2-3; len: 13; CDR3aa: CASSDRRTGVTYF; CDR3nt: TGTGCCAGCAGCGATCGCCGGACAGGGGTTACCTATTTT
v_gene: TRBV20-1; abundance: .; d_gene: .; j_gene: TRBJ1-4; len: 15; CDR3aa: CSALLSGSVNEKLFF; CDR3nt: TGCAGTGCACTGCTGAGTGGCTCCGTCAATGAAAAACTGTTTTTT
v_gene: TRBV30; abundance: .; d_gene: .; j_gene: TRBJ2-7; len: 14; CDR3aa: CATGTAETNYEQYF; CDR3nt: TGTGCGACCGGGACCGCGGAGACTAACTACGAGCAGTACTTC
v_gene: TRBV3-1; abundance: .; d_gene: .; j_gene: TRBJ2-3; len: 13; CDR3aa: CASSQVYADTQYF; CDR3nt: TGTGCCAGCAGCCAAGTGTATGCAGATACGCAGTATTTT
v_gene: TRBV9; abundance: .; d_gene: TRBD2; j_gene: TRBJ2-7; len: 15; CDR3aa: CASSAEGLAGVPQYF; CDR3nt: TGTGCCAGCAGCGCCGAAGGACTAGCGGGGGTCCCGCAGTACTTC
v_gene: TRBV7-8; abundance: .; d_gene: .; j_gene: TRBJ2-4; len: 13; CDR3aa: CASSLDRQNIQYF; CDR3nt: TGTGCCAGCAGCCTGGACAGACAAAACATTCAGTACTTC
v_gene: TRBV20-1; abundance: .; d_gene: TRBD2; j_gene: TRBJ2-5; len: 15; CDR3aa: CSARKLAGARETQYF; CDR3nt: TGCAGTGCTAGAAAGCTAGCGGGGGCTCGGGAGACCCAGTACTTC
v_gene: TRBV30; abundance: .; d_gene: TRBD1; j_gene: TRBJ2-3; len: 15; CDR3aa: CAWSTGTGRTDTQYF; CDR3nt: TGTGCCTGGAGTACCGGGACAGGGCGCACAGATACGCAGTATTTT
v_gene: TRBV18; abundance: .; d_gene: TRBD1; j_gene: TRBJ1-1; len: 14; CDR3aa: CASSPGGMNTEAFF; CDR3nt: TGTGCCAGCTCCCCAGGGGGAATGAACACTGAAGCTTTCTTT
v_gene: TRBV30; abundance: .; d_gene: .; j_gene: TRBJ2-7; len: 13; CDR3aa: CAWSGRLRAEQYF; CDR3nt: TGTGCCTGGAGCGGGCGGCTACGCGCCGAGCAGTACTTC
v_gene: TRBV19; abundance: .; d_gene: TRBD1; j_gene: TRBJ1-2; len: 15; CDR3aa: CASSVGGTGGSGYTF; CDR3nt: TGTGCCAGTAGTGTCGGAGGGACAGGGGGCTCTGGCTACACCTTC
v_gene: TRBV30; abundance: .; d_gene: .; j_gene: TRBJ1-6; len: 14; CDR3aa: CAWGTGMENSPLHF; CDR3nt: TGTGCCTGGGGAACAGGGATGGAAAATTCACCCCTCCACTTT
v_gene: TRBV27; abundance: .; d_gene: .; j_gene: TRBJ2-3; len: 13; CDR3aa: CASSPRQLDTQYF; CDR3nt: TGTGCCAGCAGTCCAAGGCAGTTGGATACGCAGTATTTT
v_gene: TRBV29-1; abundance: .; d_gene: .; j_gene: TRBJ2-2; len: 14; CDR3aa: CSVSPPSPTGELFF; CDR3nt: TGCAGCGTGTCGCCGCCTAGCCCCACCGGGGAGCTGTTTTTT
v_gene: TRBV27; abundance: .; d_gene: .; j_gene: TRBJ1-6; len: 14; CDR3aa: CASSFRLLNSPLHF; CDR3nt: TGTGCCAGCAGTTTCCGTCTTCTGAATTCACCCCTCCACTTT
v_gene: TRBV30; abundance: .; d_gene: TRBD1; j_gene: TRBJ1-2; len: 15; CDR3aa: CAWSPDDRDPYGYTF; CDR3nt: TGTGCCTGGAGTCCAGACGACAGGGACCCCTATGGCTACACCTTC
v_gene: TRBV27; abundance: .; d_gene: TRBD1; j_gene: TRBJ1-2; len: 16; CDR3aa: CASSPYTGTANYGYTF; CDR3nt: TGTGCCAGCAGTCCGTATACCGGGACAGCAAACTATGGCTACACCTTC
v_gene: TRBV2; abundance: .; d_gene: .; j_gene: TRBJ1-6; len: 11; CDR3aa: CASSQERTLHF; CDR3nt: TGTGCCAGCAGTCAGGAGCGTACCCTCCACTTT
v_gene: TRBV29-1; abundance: .; d_gene: TRBD2; j_gene: TRBJ2-7; len: 13; CDR3aa: CSVVGGGGYEQYF; CDR3nt: TGCAGCGTTGTCGGGGGGGGAGGCTACGAGCAGTACTTC
v_gene: TRBV10-3; abundance: .; d_gene: TRBD1; j_gene: TRBJ1-2; len: 14; CDR3aa: CAISESSGQYGYTF; CDR3nt: TGTGCCATCAGTGAGTCGTCGGGACAGTATGGCTACACCTTC
v_gene: TRBV7-2; abundance: .; d_gene: TRBD1; j_gene: TRBJ2-3; len: 15; CDR3aa: CASSGRTGPADTQYF; CDR3nt: TGTGCCAGCAGCGGACGGACAGGGCCGGCAGATACGCAGTATTTT
v_gene: TRBV29-1; abundance: .; d_gene: .; j_gene: TRBJ1-1; len: 11; CDR3aa: CAGASYTEAFF; CDR3nt: TGCGCCGGGGCATCCTACACTGAAGCTTTCTTT
v_gene: TRBV3-1; abundance: .; d_gene: TRBD1; j_gene: TRBJ1-2; len: 14; CDR3aa: CASSQAAGGVSYTF; CDR3nt: TGTGCCAGCAGCCAAGCGGCAGGGGGGGTGAGCTACACCTTC
v_gene: TRBV27; abundance: few; d_gene: .; j_gene: TRBJ2-5; len: 13; CDR3aa: CASSFSVGETQYF; CDR3nt: TGTGCCAGCAGTTTCTCCGTGGGGGAGACCCAGTACTTC
v_gene: TRBV3-1; abundance: .; d_gene: .; j_gene: TRBJ1-5; len: 14; CDR3aa: CASSQGLLNQPQHF; CDR3nt: TGTGCCAGCAGCCAAGGCCTCCTCAATCAGCCCCAGCATTTT
v_gene: TRBV30; abundance: .; d_gene: .; j_gene: TRBJ2-5; len: 15; CDR3aa: CAWSLIRDHRETQYF; CDR3nt: TGTGCCTGGAGTCTCATCCGGGACCACAGGGAGACCCAGTACTTC
v_gene: TRBV5-1; abundance: once; d_gene: .; j_gene: TRBJ1-5; len: 15; CDR3aa: CASSPLGGGNQPQHF; CDR3nt: TGCGCCAGCAGCCCCCTTGGGGGGGGCAATCAGCCCCAGCATTTT
v_gene: TRBV6-6; abundance: .; d_gene: .; j_gene: TRBJ1-2; len: 12; CDR3aa: CASSGPNYGYTF; CDR3nt: TGTGCCAGCAGTGGACCGAACTATGGCTACACCTTC
v_gene: TRBV11-2; abundance: once; d_gene: .; j_gene: TRBJ2-7; len: 13; CDR3aa: CASSLGRGHEQYF; CDR3nt: TGTGCCAGCAGCTTAGGCAGGGGTCACGAGCAGTACTTC
v_gene: TRBV3-1; abundance: .; d_gene: .; j_gene: TRBJ2-4; len: 17; CDR3aa: CASSQGGGRVSKNIQYF; CDR3nt: TGTGCCAGCAGCCAAGGAGGGGGGCGCGTGTCCAAAAACATTCAGTACTTC
v_gene: TRBV29-1; abundance: .; d_gene: .; j_gene: TRBJ2-7; len: 12; CDR3aa: CSVTDTGYGQYF; CDR3nt: TGCAGCGTTACGGATACAGGGTACGGGCAGTACTTC
v_gene: TRBV18; abundance: .; d_gene: TRBD2; j_gene: TRBJ2-1; len: 16; CDR3aa: CASSPPAGGAYNEQFF; CDR3nt: TGTGCCAGCTCACCACCGGCGGGGGGAGCCTACAATGAGCAGTTCTTC
v_gene: TRBV20-1; abundance: .; d_gene: TRBD1; j_gene: TRBJ2-1; len: 15; CDR3aa: CSARKTGTSYNEQFF; CDR3nt: TGCAGTGCTAGAAAGACAGGGACCTCCTACAATGAGCAGTTCTTC
v_gene: TRBV19; abundance: .; d_gene: TRBD1; j_gene: TRBJ1-5; len: 18; CDR3aa: CASTHGLRRTGDKEPQHF; CDR3nt: TGTGCCAGTACCCATGGGCTTCGTCGGACAGGGGATAAGGAGCCCCAGCATTTT
v_gene: TRBV7-2; abundance: .; d_gene: .; j_gene: TRBJ1-6; len: 16; CDR3aa: CASSLAATAYNSPLHF; CDR3nt: TGTGCCAGCAGCTTAGCGGCGACAGCCTATAATTCACCCCTCCACTTT
v_gene: TRBV29-1; abundance: .; d_gene: .; j_gene: TRBJ1-1; len: 13; CDR3aa: CSVEVTVRTEAFF; CDR3nt: TGCAGCGTTGAGGTTACGGTTCGGACTGAAGCTTTCTTT
v_gene: TRBV9; abundance: .; d_gene: .; j_gene: TRBJ1-2; len: 13; CDR3aa: CASSEGSNYGYTF; CDR3nt: TGTGCCAGCAGCGAGGGCAGCAACTATGGCTACACCTTC
v_gene: TRBV29-1; abundance: once; d_gene: TRBD1; j_gene: TRBJ1-2; len: 14; CDR3aa: CSVVGDRGNYGYTF; CDR3nt: TGCAGCGTTGTAGGGGACAGGGGCAACTATGGCTACACCTTC
v_gene: TRBV6-1; abundance: .; d_gene: TRBD1; j_gene: TRBJ1-6; len: 14; CDR3aa: CASTWDSGYSPLHF; CDR3nt: TGTGCCAGCACGTGGGACAGCGGCTATTCACCCCTCCACTTT